Listed here are 16 T cell receptor beta chains from one sample, sequenced in a study of blood T cell repertoires in COVID-19. This table comes from immunoSEQ multiplex PCR, and its TCRdb copy is limited to in-frame clones, with some not included. Of more than 20,000 clones in the sample, 85% to 90% were seen once. Input material: peripheral blood. These receptors all stem from a man aged 70-80 years with acute or convalescent COVID-19.

This chain uses TRBV5-8 with TRBJ2-4; TRBD1 aligns across 7 bases. This CDR3 region has 14 residues. The germline gives CDR1 SGHTS, CDR2 YDEGEE. V lost 4 bases to trimming and J lost 1 base; unmatched junction nucleotides: 2. CDR3 sequence: CASSRDSAKNIQYF. In nucleotides, the CDR3 is TGTGCCAGCAGCCGGGACAGCGCCAAAAACATTCAGTACTTC. Supplemented by reference TRBV5-8 and TRBJ2-4, the full variable domain reads EAGVTQSPTHLIKTRGQQATLRCSPISGHTSVYWYQQALGLGLQFLLWYDEGEERNRGNFPPRFSGRQFPNYSSELNVNALELEDSALYLCASSRDSAKNIQYFGAGTRLSVL.

This clone was seen only once. The chain combines TRBV18 with TRBJ2-3; no clear D gene. CDR1 is KGHSH, CDR2 LQKENI, per germline. CDR3 length equals 13 residues. V was shortened by 6 bases and J by 0 bases, with 7 bases between the two germline ends. The CDR3 nucleotides are TGTGCCAGCTCGCTTACTAGCACAGATACGCAGTATTTT. Its translation is CASSLTSTDTQYF.

The chain uses TRBV9 and TRBJ1-1; 7 bases line up with TRBD1. CDR1 is SGDLS, CDR2 YYNGEE, per germline. This CDR3 is built from 14 residues. V shed 0 bases, J shed 4 bases, and the junction held 3 bases outside the gene matches. CDR3 sequence: CASSVGQGPTEAFF. CDR3 DNA: TGTGCCAGCAGCGTAGGACAGGGACCCACTGAAGCTTTCTTT.

The genes are TRBV5-6 and TRBJ2-5; D gene unclear. V was clipped by 4 bases and J by 4 bases, with 11 bases between them. This CDR3 is 13 amino acids long. Germline V gene data show CDR1 as SGHDT and CDR2 as YYEEEE. The CDR3 is CASSPGPRETQYF. Written as DNA, the CDR3 is TGTGCCAGCAGCCCTGGGCCCAGAGAGACCCAGTACTTC.

CDR3 loop: CASSFRLANTDTQYF. The CDR3 DNA sequence: TGTGCCAGCAGCTTTAGACTAGCAAACACAGATACGCAGTATTTT. This chain links TRBV11-2 with TRBJ2-3; 7 bases agree with TRBD2. CDR3 length equals 15 residues. Trimming took 3 bases from V and 2 from J; bases not matched to a gene: 5. In germline, CDR1 is SGHAT, CDR2 FQNNGV.

CDR3: CASSSPGTSVNGELFF. CDR3 bases: TGTGCCAGCAGTTCGCCCGGGACTAGCGTGAACGGGGAGCTGTTTTTT. The V and J genes are TRBV28 and TRBJ2-2, with 10 positions matching TRBD2. The germline gives CDR1 MDHEN, CDR2 SYDVKM. The CDR3 is 16 residues long. Germline trimming cut 4 bases from V and 7 bases from J; bases unmatched to any gene: 9.

This clone was recorded only once. The chain recombines TRBV28 with TRBJ2-3, with TRBD2 matching 7 bases. Germline V gives CDR1 MDHEN, CDR2 SYDVKM. Unmatched junction bases numbered 24, after V lost 3 bases and J lost 6 bases. This CDR3 is built from 20 residues. CDR3 protein: CASSFSRLMGLSGMADTQYF. The CDR3 region has the DNA TGTGCCAGCAGTTTTTCGCGTTTGATGGGACTAAGCGGGATGGCCGATACGCAGTATTTT.

This chain links TRBV7-2 with TRBJ2-1; D is undetermined. The V gene lost 1 base and the J gene lost 9 bases, with 13 bases spanning the gap. CDR1 and CDR2 from the germline V gene are SGHTA and FQGNSA. This CDR3 spans 14 amino acids. The DNA for the CDR3 is TGTGCCAGCAGCTTAGAGCGCCAGACGGGTGAGCAGTTCTTC. Translated, it gives CASSLERQTGEQFF.

This chain joins TRBV4-3 and TRBJ2-2; tentative D call: TRBD2 (6 bases). The CDR3 is 18 residues long. Germline CDR1 LGHNA, CDR2 YSLEER. Trimming stripped 0 bases from V and 2 bases from J, with 16 bases between. The CDR3 nucleotides are TGCGCCAGCAGCCAAGAGAGTGTAGCGGTAATAAACACCGGGGAGCTGTTTTTT. Translation: CASSQESVAVINTGELFF.

The V and J genes are TRBV28 and TRBJ1-4; D remains ambiguous. Germline CDR1 is MDHEN and CDR2 is SYDVKM. The CDR3 extends over 12 amino acids. Trimming removed 1 base from V and 7 bases from J, with 4 bases in between. The CDR3 sequence is CASSLSVEKLFF. CDR3 DNA sequence: TGTGCCAGCAGTTTATCGGTTGAAAAACTGTTTTTT.

This rearrangement joins TRBV5-6 to TRBJ2-1, with TRBD2 matching over 9 bases. Trimming took 2 bases from V and 2 from J; bases not matched to a gene: 11. The CDR3 length is 18 residues. Germline V gene sequence: CDR1 SGHDT, CDR2 YYEEEE. Here the CDR3 DNA reads TGTGCCAGCAGCTTAGGGCTAGCGGGACCCCCCCCCTACAATGAGCAGTTCTTC. It codes for CASSLGLAGPPPYNEQFF.

This chain connects TRBV3-1 (or the pseudogene TRBV3-2) to TRBJ2-2, with 10 bases identical to TRBD2. V was clipped by 4 bases and J by 8 bases; unmatched bases: 13. This CDR3 is 17 amino acids long. The germline V gene has CDR1 LGHDT and CDR2 YNNKEL (reference sequence). The CDR3 sequence is CASSLQATSGPRGELFF. The CDR3 coding sequence is TGTGCCAGCAGCCTCCAAGCGACTAGCGGGCCGAGGGGGGAGCTGTTTTTT.

CDR3 DNA: TGTGCCATCAGCGCCAACTCGGGGAGGGAGACCCAGTACTTC. Encoded protein: CAISANSGRETQYF. V gene TRBV10-3 combines with J gene TRBJ2-5; TRBD2 might be the D (6 bases). Trimming removed 6 bases at V and 5 bases at J, with 16 bases between. The CDR3 has 14 residues. Germline CDR1 ENHRY, CDR2 SYGVKD.

V and J are TRBV7-3 and TRBJ2-2; the D gene is possibly TRBD2 (7 bases). The CDR3 covers 16 residues. Trimming shortened V by 1 base and J by 7 bases, and 16 bases separated the two germline ends. Germline CDR1 and CDR2: SGHTA and FQGTGA. This chain's CDR3 is CASSLNSGGADGELFF. CDR3 coding DNA: TGTGCCAGCAGCTTAAATTCGGGGGGCGCCGACGGGGAGCTGTTTTTT.

This chain connects TRBV6-5 to TRBJ2-3; D remains unclear. V lost 4 bases and J lost 6, with 5 bases in between. This CDR3 contains 11 residues. Per the germline V gene, CDR1 is MNHEY and CDR2 is SVGAGI. The CDR3, as DNA: TGTGCCAGCAGTTCATTTGATACGCAGTATTTT. It specifies CASSSFDTQYF.

V is TRBV9 and J is TRBJ2-2; D is ambiguous. Per the germline V gene, CDR1 is SGDLS and CDR2 is YYNGEE. V was trimmed by 0 bases and J by 1 base, leaving 10 bases between them. This CDR3 has 16 amino acids. CDR3 sequence: CASSVGVPKNTGELFF. CDR3 nucleotide sequence: TGTGCCAGCAGCGTAGGAGTCCCCAAGAACACCGGGGAGCTGTTTTTT.